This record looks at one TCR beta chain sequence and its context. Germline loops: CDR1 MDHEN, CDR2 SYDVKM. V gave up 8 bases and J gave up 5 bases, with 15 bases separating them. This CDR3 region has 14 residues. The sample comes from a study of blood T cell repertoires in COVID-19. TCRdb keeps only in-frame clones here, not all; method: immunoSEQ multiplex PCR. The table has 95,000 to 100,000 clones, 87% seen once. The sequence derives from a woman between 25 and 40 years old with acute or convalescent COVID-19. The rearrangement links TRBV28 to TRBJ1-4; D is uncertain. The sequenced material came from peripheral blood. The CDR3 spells CASARSFSNEKLFF. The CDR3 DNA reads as TGTGCCAGCGCGAGGTCATTTTCGAATGAAAAACTGTTTTTT.